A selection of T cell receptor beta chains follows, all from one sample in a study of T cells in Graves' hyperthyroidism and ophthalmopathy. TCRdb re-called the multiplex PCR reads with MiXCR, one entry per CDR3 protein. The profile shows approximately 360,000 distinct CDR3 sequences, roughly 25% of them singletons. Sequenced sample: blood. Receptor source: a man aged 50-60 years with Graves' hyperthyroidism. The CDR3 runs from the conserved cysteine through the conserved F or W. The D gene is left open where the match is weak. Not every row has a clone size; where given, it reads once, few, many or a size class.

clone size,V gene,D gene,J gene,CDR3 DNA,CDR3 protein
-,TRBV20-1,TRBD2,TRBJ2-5,TGCAGTGCCCTCCAGGACGGGGGGATCGGGGAGACCCAGTACTTC,CSALQDGGIGETQYF
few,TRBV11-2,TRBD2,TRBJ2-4,TGTGCCAGCAGCTCGGGGACTAGCGGGGTGTTCAAAAACATTCAGTACTTC,CASSSGTSGVFKNIQYF
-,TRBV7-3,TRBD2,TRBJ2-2,TGTGCCAGCAGCCCGGGACTATTTAACACCGGGGAGCTGTTTTTT,CASSPGLFNTGELFF
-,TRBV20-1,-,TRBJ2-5,TGCAGTGCTAGAGCCGCTTACCAAGAGACCCAGTACTTC,CSARAAYQETQYF
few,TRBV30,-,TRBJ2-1,TGTGCCTGGAGTTGGGGTAGCGGATTAGCCTACAATGAGCAGTTCTTC,CAWSWGSGLAYNEQFF
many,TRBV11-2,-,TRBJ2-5,TGTGCCAGCGGACACAGGGTAGAGACCCAGTACTTC,CASGHRVETQYF
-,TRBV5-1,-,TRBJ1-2,TGCGCCAGCAGCGGGAACCGGAGGGGCTATGGCTACACCTTC,CASSGNRRGYGYTF
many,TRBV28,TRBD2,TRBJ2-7,TGTGCCAACCCCAGCGGGAGGGCCTACGAGCAGTACTTC,CANPSGRAYEQYF
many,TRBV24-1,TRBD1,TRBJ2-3,TGTGCCACCAGTGATCCCGACAGGGGTACTCTTACTAGCACAGATACGCAGTATTTT,CATSDPDRGTLTSTDTQYF
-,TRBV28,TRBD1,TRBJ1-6,TGTGCCAGTTCGGACAGGGGGAATTCACCCCTCCACTTT,CASSDRGNSPLHF
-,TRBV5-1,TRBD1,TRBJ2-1,TGCGCCAGCAGCTGGGGACAGGGCAGGGGTGAGCAGTTCTTC,CASSWGQGRGEQFF
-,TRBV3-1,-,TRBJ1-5,TGTGCCAGCAGCCGCGGCTGGAACAATAATCAGCCCCAGCATTTT,CASSRGWNNNQPQHF
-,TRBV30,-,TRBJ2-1,TGTGCCTGGAAACCCTCGGCTGGAATGTACAATGAGCAGTTCTTC,CAWKPSAGMYNEQFF
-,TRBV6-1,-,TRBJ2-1,TGTGCCAGCAGTGAAGATTCGGACAACTACAATGAGCAGTTCTTC,CASSEDSDNYNEQFF
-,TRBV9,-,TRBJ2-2,TGTGCCAGCAGCGTAGTCAGGGGCGAAATCAGGAACACCGGGGAGCTGTTTTTT,CASSVVRGEIRNTGELFF
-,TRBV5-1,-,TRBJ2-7,TGCGCCAGCAGCCCATCGTGGGCGGAATACGAACAGTACTTC,CASSPSWAEYEQYF
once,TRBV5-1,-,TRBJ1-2,TGCGCCAGCAGCCTGGACGGCCGGAACTATGGCTACACCTTC,CASSLDGRNYGYTF
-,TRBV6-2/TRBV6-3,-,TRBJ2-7,TGTGCCAGCAGTTACTCGGTCGGCGGGCAGTACTTC,CASSYSVGGQYF
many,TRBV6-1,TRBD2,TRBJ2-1,TGTGCCAGCAAAGGGACTAGCTCTATAAATGAGCAGTTCTTC,CASKGTSSINEQFF
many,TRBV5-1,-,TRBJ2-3,TGCGCCAGCAGCTGGGGCGACGGATCAGATACGCAGTATTTT,CASSWGDGSDTQYF
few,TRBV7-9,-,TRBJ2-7,TGTGCCAGCAGCTTTAAGGACCGGGACGAAACCTACTACGAGCAGTACTTC,CASSFKDRDETYYEQYF
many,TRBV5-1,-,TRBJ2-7,TGTGCCAGCAGTTTTGGCTACGAGCAGTACTTC,CASSFGYEQYF
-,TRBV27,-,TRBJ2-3,TGTGCCAGCAGTCGTCCGGGACTCGCAGATACGCAGTATTTT,CASSRPGLADTQYF
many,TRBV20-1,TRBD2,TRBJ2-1,TGCAGTGCTAAGTTCACTAGCGGGCCTTACAATGAGCAGTTCTTC,CSAKFTSGPYNEQFF
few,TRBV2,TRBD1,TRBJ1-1,TGTGCCAGCAGGGTTGGGACAGCAGCTTTCTTT,CASRVGTAAFF
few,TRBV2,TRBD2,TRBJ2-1,TGTGCCAGCTTAGGTAGCGGGATTTACAATGAGCAGTTCTTC,CASLGSGIYNEQFF
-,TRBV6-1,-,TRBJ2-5,TGTGCCAGCAGTCTTCGGGGTAGCCTAGAGACCCAGTACTTC,CASSLRGSLETQYF
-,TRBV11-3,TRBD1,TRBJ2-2,TGTGCCAGCAGCTCATTAAGGACAGGGGGGACCGGGGAGCTGTTTTTT,CASSSLRTGGTGELFF
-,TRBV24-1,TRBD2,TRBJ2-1,TGTGCCACCTCCTTCGCTAGCGGGAGTAGTAATGAGCAGTTCTTC,CATSFASGSSNEQFF
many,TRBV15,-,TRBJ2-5,TGTGCCACCAGCAGAACCTTCGACTATCTACAAGAGACCCAGTACTTC,CATSRTFDYLQETQYF
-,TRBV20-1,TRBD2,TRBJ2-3,TGCAGTGCTAGGCGGGAGAGCACAGATACGCAGTATTTT,CSARRESTDTQYF
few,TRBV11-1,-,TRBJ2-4,TGTGCCAGCAGCTTAGAAAGCGGCAGGGCAAACATTCAGTACTTC,CASSLESGRANIQYF
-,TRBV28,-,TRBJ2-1,TGTGCCAGCAGTTTATCCAGGACAGACAGATTTTACAATGAGCAGTTCTTC,CASSLSRTDRFYNEQFF
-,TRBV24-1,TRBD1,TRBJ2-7,TGTGCCACCAGTGACCCCCGGGACAGCTCCTACGAGCAGTACTTC,CATSDPRDSSYEQYF
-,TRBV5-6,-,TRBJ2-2,TGTGCCAGCAGCTCGGGGGGCAGTTTGGCCGGGGAGCTGTTTTTT,CASSSGGSLAGELFF
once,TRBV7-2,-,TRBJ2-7,TGCGCCAGCAGCTTGGAGGGAGGCCGCTCCTACGAGCAGTACTTC,CASSLEGGRSYEQYF
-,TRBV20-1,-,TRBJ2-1,TGCAGTGCTAGCGTGAGGGAAAGCTCCTACAATGAGCAGTTCTTC,CSASVRESSYNEQFF
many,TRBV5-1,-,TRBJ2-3,TGCGCCAGCAGGCCCAGCACAGATACGCAGTATTTT,CASRPSTDTQYF
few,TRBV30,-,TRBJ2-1,TGTGCCTGGAGTTCCGGGGATGAGCAGTTCTTC,CAWSSGDEQFF
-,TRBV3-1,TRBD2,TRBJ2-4,TGTGCCAGCAGCTGGGGGGGGGCCAAAAACATTCAGTACTTC,CASSWGGAKNIQYF
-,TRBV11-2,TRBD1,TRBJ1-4,TGTGCCAGCAGCAACCTTGGGACAGGAGGAGCCCTTCTGGAAAAACTGTTTTTT,CASSNLGTGGALLEKLFF
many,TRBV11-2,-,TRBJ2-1,TGTGCCAGCAGCTTAGATTTTGGGAATGAGCAGTTCTTC,CASSLDFGNEQFF
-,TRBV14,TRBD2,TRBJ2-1,TGTGCCAGCAGCCAGAGAGCACCGGGACTAGCACTTGAGCAGTTCTTC,CASSQRAPGLALEQFF
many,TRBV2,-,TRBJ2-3,TGTGCCAGCAGCCCCCCACTAGCCGATACGCAGTATTTT,CASSPPLADTQYF